Included here is one T cell receptor (beta chain) sequence, with context. The antigen is unknown. These data originate in a study of T cells in Graves' hyperthyroidism and ophthalmopathy. Whole-study results and caveats: A 13 V-J signature model discriminated ophthalmopathy versus stable hyperthyroidism.

Patients having uncontrolled infection, another autoimmune disease, pregnancy or lactation were not included. The TCR beta CDR3 regions underwent amplification using RNA transcripts as the source. Initially, a first-round RT-PCR of the TCR CDR3 employed the HTBI primer set. TCRdb fed the multiplex PCR reads into MiXCR, producing one record per CDR3 protein. The profile shows hundreds of thousands of distinct CDR3 sequences, about 45% of them singletons. The sample consisted of peripheral blood or thyroid tissue (not recorded which). The sequence came from an adult man with Graves' disease, either hyperthyroidism or ophthalmopathy (not recorded which).

CDR3 DNA: TGCAGCGTATACAGGGTCGGGATGAACACTGAAGCTTTCTTT. This translates into CSVYRVGMNTEAFF. V and J are TRBV29-1 and TRBJ1-1; D is possibly TRBD1 (6 bases). The CDR3 contains 14 residues. The V and J ends lost 6 bases and 0 bases respectively, with 14 bases between them. CDR1 and CDR2 from the germline V gene are SQVTM and ANQGSEA.